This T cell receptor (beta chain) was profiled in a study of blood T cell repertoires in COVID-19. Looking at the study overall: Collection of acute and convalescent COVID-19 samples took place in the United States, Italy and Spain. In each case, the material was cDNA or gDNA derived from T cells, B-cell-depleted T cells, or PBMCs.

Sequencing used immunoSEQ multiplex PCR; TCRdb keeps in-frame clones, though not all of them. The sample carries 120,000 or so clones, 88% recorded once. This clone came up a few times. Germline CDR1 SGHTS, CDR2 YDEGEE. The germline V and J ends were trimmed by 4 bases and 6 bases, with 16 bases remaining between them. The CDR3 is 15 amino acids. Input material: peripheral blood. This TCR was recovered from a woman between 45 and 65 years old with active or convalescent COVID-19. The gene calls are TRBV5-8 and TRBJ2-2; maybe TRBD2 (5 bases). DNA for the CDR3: TGTGCCAGCAGCAAGCGGACTCATACGGCCGGGGAGCTGTTTTTT. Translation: CASSKRTHTAGELFF.